This T cell receptor beta chain is from a study of blood T cell repertoires in COVID-19. Study information: Both acute and convalescent COVID-19 samples were obtained from the United States, Italy and Spain.

Using immunoSEQ multiplex PCR, the repertoire was profiled, and TCRdb retains in-frame clones only, with some absent. This table has roughly 300,000 clones, around 90% appearing once. The ends were cut back, 6 bases at V and 0 bases at J, with 14 bases in the middle. This CDR3 comprises 15 residues. Germline lookup yields CDR1 MDHEN and CDR2 SYDVKM. This sequence was found in a woman aged 25 to 39 who had recovered from COVID-19. Input material: PBMCs or T cells enriched from blood (not recorded which). This chain joins TRBV28 and TRBJ1-2; D is possibly TRBD1 (5 bases). The CDR3 DNA is TGTGCCAGCAGGGTGATGGGGACTACTAACTATGGCTACACCTTC. It codes for CASRVMGTTNYGYTF.